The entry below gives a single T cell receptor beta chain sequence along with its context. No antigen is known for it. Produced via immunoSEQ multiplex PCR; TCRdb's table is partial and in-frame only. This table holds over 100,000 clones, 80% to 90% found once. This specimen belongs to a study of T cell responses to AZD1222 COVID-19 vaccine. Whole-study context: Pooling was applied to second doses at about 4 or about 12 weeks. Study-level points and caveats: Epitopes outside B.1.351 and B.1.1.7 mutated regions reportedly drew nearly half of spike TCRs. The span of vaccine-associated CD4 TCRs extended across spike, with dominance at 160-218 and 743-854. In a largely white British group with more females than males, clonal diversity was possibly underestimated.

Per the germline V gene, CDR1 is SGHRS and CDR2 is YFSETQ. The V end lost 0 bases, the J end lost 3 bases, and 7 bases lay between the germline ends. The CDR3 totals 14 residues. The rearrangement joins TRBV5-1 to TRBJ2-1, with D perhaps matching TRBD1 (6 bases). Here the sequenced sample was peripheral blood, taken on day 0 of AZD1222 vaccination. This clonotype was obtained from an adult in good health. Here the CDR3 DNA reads TGCGCCAGCAGCTTGGGACAGGTCTACAATGAGCAGTTCTTC. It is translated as CASSLGQVYNEQFF.